This T cell receptor beta chain was identified in a study of OX40 agonist ivuxolimab in advanced cancers. The wider study: Patients were given ivuxolimab, an antibody that agonizes OX40 (CD134). There were three patients with partial responses, one having hepatocellular carcinoma and two cutaneous melanoma.

To note about this clone: Its antigen is not known.

Patients who had autoimmune disease history or got systemic immunosuppression were left out. Clones were read by immunoSEQ multiplex PCR, and TCRdb kept only the in-frame ones, dropping some. This sample has around 140,000 clones; about 93% occur once, and the top ten carry over 0.8%. Study observations and caveats: CD8+ T cells were the subset that, on average, had more expanded clones than CD4+.

V was clipped by 1 base and J by 1 base, with 14 bases between them. Germline V gene lookup returns CDR1 SGDLS and CDR2 YYNGEE. This CDR3 spans 17 amino acids. The TCR was taken from an adult with an advanced solid tumor such as melanoma, head and neck, liver or kidney cancer. This chain joins TRBV9 and TRBJ2-2, with TRBD1 as a possible D gene (6 bases). The sequencing used CD4+ or CD8+ T cells sorted from blood, collected in a trial of the OX40 agonist ivuxolimab. This CDR3 reads CASSVLAGGQNTGELFF. In DNA, the CDR3 is TGTGCCAGCAGCGTACTGGCTGGGGGACAGAACACCGGGGAGCTGTTTTTT.